A single sample is the source of the 23 T cell receptor beta chains below, sequenced in a study of long-term antiretroviral therapy in people with HIV (dated by TCRdb to the early 2020s). Sequencing of the TRB variable region was done with the immunoSEQ hsTCRB v3.0 assay at survey level resolution. TCRdb retrieved this table from immuneACCESS and kept in-frame rearrangements only. Not all clones are present; in checked studies, unresolved V genes account for under half, and no reason is known for the remainder. This sample lists around 16,000 clones; 70% to 80% were detected once. Roughly 23% of the sample lies in the top ten. The specimen was unsorted PBMCs, collected 2.1 years after starting antiretroviral therapy. These receptors were taken from a man aged 35 to 55 with HIV.

This clone is classed as medium-sized. This chain uses TRBV7-9 with TRBJ2-7; D is perhaps TRBD1 or TRBD2 (5 bases each). The ends were cut back, 1 base at V and 4 bases at J, with 17 bases in the middle. CDR3 length equals 16 residues. Germline V gene lookup returns CDR1 SEHNR and CDR2 FQNEAQ (reference sequence). CDR3 nucleotides: TGTGCCAGCAGCTTAGAGGGGAGCGTAAACCCGTACGAGCAGTACTTC. Amino acids: CASSLEGSVNPYEQYF.

V and J are TRBV6-1 and TRBJ1-4; 7 bases line up with TRBD1. CDR3 size: 15 residues. In germline, CDR1 is MNHNS, CDR2 SASEGT. Trimming took 4 bases from V and 0 from J; bases not matched to a gene: 2. The chain's CDR3 is CASSAGQATNEKLFF. The CDR3 nucleotides read TGTGCCAGCAGTGCCGGACAGGCAACTAATGAAAAACTGTTTTTT.

The chain combines TRBV6-1 with TRBJ1-2, with D unclear. The CDR3 runs 14 residues. Germline CDR1 reads MNHNS; CDR2 reads SASEGT. V was shortened by 8 bases and J by 4 bases, with 17 bases between the two germline ends. This CDR3 is CASLRDAASYGYTF. The DNA for the CDR3 is TGTGCCAGCCTCCGAGACGCTGCATCCTATGGCTACACCTTC.

The rearrangement uses TRBV5-6 and TRBJ1-1; maybe TRBD1 (6 bases). Trimming stripped 1 base from V and 7 bases from J, with 8 bases between. The CDR3 totals 12 residues. From germline, CDR1 is SGHDT and CDR2 YYEEEE. The CDR3 sequence is CASSLSQGEAFF. The CDR3 DNA reads as TGTGCCAGCAGCTTGTCACAGGGTGAAGCTTTCTTT.

The chain recombines TRBV6-1 with TRBJ2-1; D gene unclear. CDR1 MNHNS and CDR2 SASEGT come from the germline V gene. The CDR3 covers 14 residues. Trimming pared 6 bases from V and 6 bases from J, leaving 15 bases between. CDR3 coding DNA: TGTGCCAGCAGGGATACGGGTACGGGCAATGAGCAGTTCTTC. As protein: CASRDTGTGNEQFF.

The chain has TRBV11-2 and TRBJ1-5, with 7 bases identical to TRBD1. This CDR3 has 15 residues. From germline, CDR1 is SGHAT and CDR2 FQNNGV. After removal of 1 base from V and 5 bases from J, the junction contained 5 bases not matched to a gene. Written as DNA, the CDR3 is TGTGCCAGCAGCTTAGGGACAGGAGATTATCAGCCCCAGCATTTT. Its protein is CASSLGTGDYQPQHF.

The chain joins TRBV15 to TRBJ2-3; D may be TRBD1 or TRBD2 (7 bases each). There are 17 residues in the CDR3. Per germline, CDR1 LNHNV and CDR2 YYDKDF (reference sequence). The V end was cut by 0 bases, the J end by 3 bases, with 16 bases between. CDR3 amino acids: CATSRDHRQGGTDTQYF. The DNA of the CDR3 is TGTGCCACCAGCAGAGATCATAGACAGGGAGGGACAGATACGCAGTATTTT.

The V gene is TRBV5-1, the J gene TRBJ2-7, with 8 bases matching TRBD1. Looked up from germline, CDR1 is SGHRS and CDR2 is YFSETQ. CDR3 length: 12 residues. The V and J ends lost 5 bases and 9 bases, in that order; junction bases with no gene match: 7. The CDR3: CASSSTGVLQYF. The CDR3 DNA follows: TGCGCCAGCAGTTCGACAGGGGTTTTGCAGTACTTC.

The V and J genes are TRBV5-4 and TRBJ2-5; D is tentatively TRBD1 or TRBD2 (5 bases each). Looked up from germline, CDR1 is SGHNT and CDR2 is YYREEE (reference sequence). The CDR3 sequence is 14 residues long. V shed 4 bases and J shed 5 bases, with 15 bases lying between them. The CDR3 DNA follows: TGTGCCAGCAGCCTGGGGGTGGCCGAGGAGACCCAGTACTTC. Residues: CASSLGVAEETQYF.

The chain links TRBV4-2 to TRBJ2-5; 9 bases match TRBD2. After removal of 2 bases from V and 0 bases from J, the junction contained 4 bases not matched to a gene. The length of the CDR3 is 16 residues. Germline V gene sequence: CDR1 LGHNA, CDR2 YNFKEQ. DNA of the CDR3: TGTGCCAGCAGCCAAAATCTAGCGGGGCACCAAGAGACCCAGTACTTC. Its translation: CASSQNLAGHQETQYF.

The chain combines TRBV5-1 with TRBJ1-1, with 8 bases aligning to TRBD1. Germline V gene sequence: CDR1 SGHRS, CDR2 YFSETQ. Unmatched junction bases numbered 6, after V lost 4 bases and J lost 1 base. This CDR3 region has 15 residues. This CDR3 is CASSLWTGTNTEAFF. In DNA, the CDR3 is TGCGCCAGCAGCCTATGGACAGGGACGAACACTGAAGCTTTCTTT.

The chain couples TRBV5-6 to TRBJ2-7; D unresolved. The CDR3 loop spans 12 amino acids. Trimming pared 0 bases from V and 7 bases from J, leaving 8 bases between. Germline V CDR1 and CDR2: SGHDT, YYEEEE. For the CDR3, the DNA is TGTGCCAGCAGCTTGGGACGGATTGAGCAGTACTTC. Protein sequence: CASSLGRIEQYF.

The chain recombines TRBV10-3 with TRBJ1-1; D is ambiguous. The CDR3 length is 12 residues. Trimming pared 2 bases from V and 4 bases from J, leaving 5 bases between. Germline V gene lookup returns CDR1 ENHRY and CDR2 SYGVKD. CDR3 in DNA: TGTGCCATCAGTGAGGGTGTCACTGAAGCTTTCTTT. It translates to CAISEGVTEAFF.

The rearrangement links TRBV2 to TRBJ1-2; no clear D gene. CDR3 length: 11 amino acids. Trimming removed 4 bases from V and 12 bases from J, with 12 bases in between. Germline V CDR1 and CDR2: SNHLY, FYNNEI. The CDR3 nucleotides read TGTGCCAGCAGTGTCCTCGTGGTCGACACCTTC. Translated, it gives CASSVLVVDTF.

The chain links TRBV9 to TRBJ1-2; 7 bases match TRBD1. Germline V gene sequence: CDR1 SGDLS, CDR2 YYNGEE. The CDR3 contains 14 residues. The V and J ends lost 0 bases and 6 bases, in that order; junction bases with no gene match: 5. The CDR3 DNA reads TGTGCCAGCAGCGTAGGAGGGGGCGTAAATGGCTACACCTTC. Amino acid sequence: CASSVGGGVNGYTF.

V and J are TRBV7-2 and TRBJ1-6, with TRBD1 identical over 7 bases. After removal of 5 bases from V and 6 bases from J, the junction contained 7 bases not matched to a gene. This CDR3 has 15 amino acids. Germline V gives CDR1 SGHTA, CDR2 FQGNSA. In DNA form, the CDR3 reads TGTGCCAGCAGCCGTTCGACAGGGCTTAATTCACCCCTCCACTTT. Translated, it gives CASSRSTGLNSPLHF.

The rearrangement uses TRBV15 and TRBJ2-2, with unresolved D. This CDR3 has 13 amino acids. Germline CDR1 LNHNV, CDR2 YYDKDF (reference sequence). V lost 0 bases and J 5 bases, leaving 4 bases between the germline ends. As DNA, the CDR3 is TGTGCCACCAGCAGAGAGGGGACCGGGGAGCTGTTTTTT. As protein: CATSREGTGELFF. Variable domain in full (rest from reference TRBV15 and TRBJ2-2): DAMVIQNPRYQVTQFGKPVTLSCSQTLNHNVMYWYQQKSSQAPKLLFHYYDKDFNNEADTPDNFQSRRPNTSFCFLDIRSPGLGDTAMYLCATSREGTGELFFGEGSRLTVL.

This clone was observed a few times. The rearrangement links TRBV30 to TRBJ1-3; D gene uncertain. The germline V and J ends were trimmed by 2 bases and 0 bases, with 8 bases remaining between them. The CDR3 has 14 amino acids. The germline gives CDR1 GTSNPN, CDR2 SVGIG (reference sequence). The CDR3 region is CAWSRKRSGNTIYF. The CDR3, as DNA: TGTGCCTGGAGTAGGAAACGCTCTGGAAACACCATATATTTT.

CDR3 loop: CASSLGGGFYEQFF. As DNA, the CDR3 is TGTGCCAGCAGCTTAGGAGGGGGCTTTTATGAGCAGTTCTTC. The chain is built from TRBV11-2 and TRBJ2-1; TRBD1 agrees at 7 bases. The CDR3 loop spans 14 amino acids. Germline V gene lookup returns CDR1 SGHAT and CDR2 FQNNGV. Trimming took 1 base from V and 8 from J; bases not matched to a gene: 5.

This rearrangement joins TRBV4-2 to TRBJ1-2, with D uncertain. V dropped 2 bases and J dropped 3 bases, with 10 bases sitting between them. This CDR3 has 14 amino acids. The germline CDR1 and CDR2 sequences are LGHNA and YNFKEQ. CDR3 protein: CASSQNARDYGYTF. The CDR3 region has the DNA TGTGCCAGCAGCCAAAATGCACGGGACTATGGCTACACCTTC.

The genes are TRBV2 and TRBJ1-1, with 8 nucleotides matching TRBD1. CDR3 size: 14 residues. The germline V gene has CDR1 SNHLY and CDR2 FYNNEI. The trim removed 6 bases at V and 8 bases at J, leaving 11 bases unmatched. CDR3 in DNA: TGTGCCAGCAGCGCGCTCCAGGGGGCCGGGGAAGCTTTCTTT. Amino acids: CASSALQGAGEAFF.

The chain combines TRBV27 with TRBJ1-4, with D possibly matching TRBD1 (6 bases). From germline, CDR1 is MNHEY and CDR2 SMNVEV (reference sequence). Trimming pared 4 bases from V and 5 bases from J, leaving 17 bases between. The CDR3 totals 16 residues. This CDR3 reads CASSSLATGENEKLFF. The DNA for the CDR3 is TGTGCCAGCAGTTCCCTGGCGACAGGAGAAAATGAAAAACTGTTTTTT.

V and J are TRBV7-9 and TRBJ1-1; D gene uncertain. Trimming took 1 base from V and 4 from J, leaving 10 bases between them. CDR1 is SEHNR and CDR2 is FQNEAQ in the germline V gene (reference sequence). The CDR3 sequence is 14 residues long. CDR3 protein: CASSLEGRGTEAFF. DNA for the CDR3: TGTGCCAGCAGCTTAGAGGGCAGAGGCACTGAAGCTTTCTTT.